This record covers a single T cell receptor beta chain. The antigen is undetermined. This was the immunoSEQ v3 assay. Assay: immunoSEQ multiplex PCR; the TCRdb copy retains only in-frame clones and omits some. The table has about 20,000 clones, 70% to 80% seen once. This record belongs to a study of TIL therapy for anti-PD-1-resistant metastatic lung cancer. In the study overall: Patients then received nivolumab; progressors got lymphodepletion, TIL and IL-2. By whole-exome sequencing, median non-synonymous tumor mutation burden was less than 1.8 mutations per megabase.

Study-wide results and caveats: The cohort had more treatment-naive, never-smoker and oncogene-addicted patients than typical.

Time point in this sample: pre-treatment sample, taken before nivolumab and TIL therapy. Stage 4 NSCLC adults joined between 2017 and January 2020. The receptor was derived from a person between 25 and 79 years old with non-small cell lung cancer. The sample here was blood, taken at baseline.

CDR3 region: CASSQDRRETQYF. The CDR3 DNA follows: TGCGCCAGCAGCCAAGATCGTCGAGAGACCCAGTACTTC. The rearrangement links TRBV4-3 to TRBJ2-5, with unresolved D. Germline CDR1 and CDR2: LGHNA and YSLEER. The CDR3 totals 13 residues. V lost 0 bases and J lost 4, with 6 bases in between.